The 30 T cell receptor beta chains presented below share a single source sample, sequenced in a study of shared clonotypes between healthy human individuals. Naive CD8 cells, CD45RO-negative and positively selected for CCR7, excluded terminally differentiated effector memory CD45RA+ cells. Generated by immunoSEQ multiplex PCR, the TCRdb table keeps only in-frame clones and is missing some. Of about 600,000 clones in the sample, 95% to 98% were seen once. The specimen was naive CD8+ T cells sorted from blood. All receptors come from a man aged 30 to 39 in good health.

J is TRBJ1-2 and V is TRBV5-1, with D unresolved. Germline V gene lookup returns CDR1 SGHRS and CDR2 YFSETQ. The CDR3 extends over 12 amino acids. V was shortened by 3 bases and J by 2 bases, with 5 bases between the two germline ends. The CDR3 region has the DNA TGCGCCAGCAGCTCTGACAACTATGGCTACACCTTC. Encoded protein: CASSSDNYGYTF.

V is TRBV19 and J is TRBJ1-1; no clear D. Germline CDR1 LNHDA, CDR2 SQIVND (reference sequence). The CDR3 has 14 amino acids. The V end was cut by 5 bases, the J end by 3 bases, with 13 bases between. CDR3 coding DNA: TGTGCCAGTAGTGCGGGTAGCTCCCACACTGAAGCTTTCTTT. Residues: CASSAGSSHTEAFF.

The J gene is TRBJ2-7, the V gene TRBV29-1; D is unresolved. The V gene lost 7 bases and the J gene lost 2 bases, with 18 bases spanning the gap. CDR3 length: 14 residues. Germline values: CDR1 SQVTM, CDR2 ANQGSEA. The CDR3 sequence is CSATRQVRPYEQYF. The CDR3 DNA is TGCAGCGCTACGCGACAAGTAAGGCCCTACGAGCAGTACTTC.

The gene calls are TRBV14 and TRBJ2-7; 7 nucleotides align to TRBD2. The V gene's germline CDR1 is SGHDN and CDR2 FVKESK. The CDR3 is 15 residues long. Unmatched junction bases numbered 16, after V lost 5 bases and J lost 9 bases. The CDR3 reads CASSGSGGVLRGQYF. The CDR3, as DNA: TGTGCCAGCAGCGGGTCGGGAGGCGTACTACGAGGGCAGTACTTC.

This chain connects TRBV5-1 to TRBJ2-1, with 9 bases fitting TRBD2. Germline lookup yields CDR1 SGHRS and CDR2 YFSETQ. The CDR3 consists of 16 residues. V was clipped by 0 bases and J by 5 bases; unmatched bases: 6. CDR3 residues: CASSLALGLADNEQFF. Here the CDR3 DNA reads TGCGCCAGCAGCTTGGCCTTGGGACTAGCAGACAATGAGCAGTTCTTC. Based on the CDR3 plus reference TRBV5-1 and TRBJ2-1, the full variable domain is KAGVTQTPRYLIKTRGQQVTLSCSPISGHRSVSWYQQTPGQGLQFLFEYFSETQRNKGNFPGRFSGRQFSNSRSEMNVSTLELGDSALYLCASSLALGLADNEQFFGPGTRLTVL.

In this sample, this clone turned up once. V and J are TRBV9 and TRBJ1-3; D ambiguous. CDR1 SGDLS and CDR2 YYNGEE come from the germline V gene. V lost 0 bases, J lost 0 bases, and 16 bases lay in between. The CDR3 covers 18 residues. In DNA form, the CDR3 reads TGTGCCAGCAGCGTAGATACTGGGGTATACTCCTCTGGAAACACCATATATTTT. Translation: CASSVDTGVYSSGNTIYF.

The table lists this clone with a count of one. This chain joins TRBV28 and TRBJ2-2; TRBD1 matches 10 bases. The ends lost 6 bases at V and 5 bases at J; junction bases unmatched: 6. The germline CDR1 and CDR2 sequences are MDHEN and SYDVKM. This CDR3 region has 15 residues. CDR3 DNA: TGTGCCAGCAGAACACGGGACAGGGGTACCGGGGAGCTGTTTTTT. Amino acids: CASRTRDRGTGELFF.

The chain uses TRBV7-2 and TRBJ1-5; no reliable D call. The V gene's germline CDR1 is SGHTA and CDR2 FQGNSA. V lost 5 bases, J lost 3 bases, and 11 bases lay in between. The CDR3 contains 14 residues. CDR3 nucleotides: TGTGCCAGCAGCCCCCGTCGGGTCAATCAGCCCCAGCATTTT. This sequence encodes CASSPRRVNQPQHF.

J is TRBJ2-7 and V is TRBV7-6; the D is unclear. Looked up from germline, CDR1 is SGHVS and CDR2 is FNYEAQ. V dropped 2 bases and J dropped 2 bases, with 7 bases sitting between them. The CDR3 runs to 13 residues. The CDR3 region has the DNA TGTGCCAGCAGCTTACGAGAGACCTACGAGCAGTACTTC. The encoded protein is CASSLRETYEQYF.

V and J are TRBV4-1 and TRBJ1-1; D remains unclear. This CDR3 has 14 residues. Between the trimmed V and J ends, which lost 1 base and 4 bases, there was a span of 10 bases. From germline, CDR1 is MGHRA and CDR2 YSYEKL. DNA for the CDR3: TGCGCCAGCAGCCAAGCGGGGAGGAGCACTGAAGCTTTCTTT. This codes for CASSQAGRSTEAFF.

Only one count was recorded for this clone. The genes are TRBV4-3 and TRBJ2-4; D may be TRBD1 or TRBD2 (6 bases each). Germline V gene lookup returns CDR1 LGHNA and CDR2 YSLEER. This CDR3 has 16 residues. The V and J ends lost 3 bases and 0 bases respectively, with 12 bases between them. CDR3: CASSQGGLGAKNIQYF. DNA of the CDR3: TGCGCCAGCAGCCAGGGGGGCCTAGGAGCCAAAAACATTCAGTACTTC.

The chain combines TRBV25-1 with TRBJ1-4, with D unresolved. Deletions cut 6 bases from V and 8 bases from J, with 7 bases between. This CDR3 has 11 residues. Germline CDR1 MGHDK, CDR2 SYGVNS. In nucleotides, the CDR3 is TGTGCCAGCAGGTATCGGGAAAAACTGTTTTTT. Translated, it gives CASRYREKLFF.

The rearrangement uses TRBV27 and TRBJ2-1; TRBD2 matches 10 bases. CDR1 and CDR2 from the germline V gene are MNHEY and SMNVEV (reference sequence). The CDR3 sequence is 16 residues long. The V and J ends lost 3 bases and 8 bases, in that order; junction bases with no gene match: 10. CDR3 protein: CASSFSGRALIDEQFF. DNA of the CDR3: TGTGCCAGCAGTTTCAGCGGGAGGGCTCTTATTGATGAGCAGTTCTTC.

V usage is TRBV27 and J usage is TRBJ1-3, with D unresolved. This CDR3 has 13 amino acids. CDR1 MNHEY and CDR2 SMNVEV come from the germline V gene (reference sequence). The V end lost 5 bases, the J end lost 2 bases, and 7 bases lay between the germline ends. DNA of the CDR3: TGTGCCAGCAGTGCTTCGACTGGAAACACCATATATTTT. Residues: CASSASTGNTIYF.

This clone was recorded once. V usage is TRBV11-3 and J usage is TRBJ2-1; 11 bases fit TRBD1. Germline CDR1 SGHNT, CDR2 YENEEA. This CDR3 is built from 16 residues. After removal of 2 bases from V and 4 bases from J, the junction contained 4 bases not matched to a gene. The CDR3 DNA follows: TGTGCCAGCAGCTTACGGACAGGGGGCGCTTACAATGAGCAGTTCTTC. This codes for CASSLRTGGAYNEQFF.

This clone appeared once. The rearrangement links TRBV27 to TRBJ2-3, with TRBD2 identical over 12 bases. This CDR3 region has 16 residues. Germline-derived CDR1 and CDR2 are MNHEY and SMNVEV (reference sequence). After removal of 6 bases from V and 0 bases from J, the junction contained 4 bases not matched to a gene. This CDR3 is CASSRGLAGSTDTQYF. The CDR3 DNA follows: TGTGCCAGCAGCCGGGGACTAGCGGGTAGCACAGATACGCAGTATTTT.

V usage is TRBV5-1 and J usage is TRBJ2-7; D is ambiguous. Germline lookup yields CDR1 SGHRS and CDR2 YFSETQ. This CDR3 contains 13 residues. V lost 5 bases and J 2 bases, leaving 11 bases between the germline ends. The CDR3 reads CASRGSAAYEQYF. The CDR3 DNA sequence: TGCGCCAGCAGGGGAAGCGCCGCCTACGAGCAGTACTTC.

This clone was recorded once. The V and J genes are TRBV6-5 and TRBJ1-2, with D possibly being TRBD1 (6 bases). Trimming took off 5 bases at V and 10 bases at J, with 20 bases between the two ends. CDR3 size: 14 residues. Germline V gene data show CDR1 as MNHEY and CDR2 as SVGAGI. CDR3 region: CASSPWWGALNYTF. CDR3 coding DNA: TGTGCCAGCAGTCCATGGTGGGGGGCTCTGAACTACACCTTC.

The chain uses TRBV29-1 and TRBJ2-1; no clear D gene. V was pared by 6 bases and J by 7 bases, with 10 bases between. The germline CDR1 and CDR2 sequences are SQVTM and ANQGSEA. The CDR3 sequence is 11 residues long. CDR3 nucleotide sequence: TGCAGCGTAATGATCGGAAATGAGCAGTTCTTC. This gives the protein CSVMIGNEQFF.

This rearrangement joins TRBV11-2 to TRBJ2-5; D unresolved. Between the trimmed V and J ends, which lost 8 bases and 0 bases, there was a span of 19 bases. Germline V gives CDR1 SGHAT, CDR2 FQNNGV. The CDR3 contains 16 residues. As DNA, the CDR3 is TGTGCCAGCCAGCTTTCCGGACGGATATACCAAGAGACCCAGTACTTC. Its protein is CASQLSGRIYQETQYF.

This clone has a single count. The genes are TRBV7-9 and TRBJ2-7; 9 bases are a match to TRBD2. CDR1 and CDR2 (germline): SEHNR, FQNEAQ (reference sequence). J lost 2 bases, V lost 6 bases, and 14 bases had no gene match. The CDR3 consists of 17 residues. The CDR3 is CASSPELSGSTTYEQYF. Here the CDR3 DNA reads TGTGCCAGCAGTCCTGAACTTAGCGGGAGTACCACCTACGAGCAGTACTTC.

The chain is built from TRBV5-5 and TRBJ2-3; 7 bases align to TRBD2. V gave up 7 bases and J gave up 0 bases; unmatched junction bases: 11. CDR3 length: 16 residues. The germline CDR1 and CDR2 sequences are SGHKS and YYEKEE (reference sequence). The DNA for the CDR3 is TGTGCCAGCCGCCAGCATGGCGGGAGAAGCACAGATACGCAGTATTTT. It codes for CASRQHGGRSTDTQYF.

The rearrangement joins TRBV5-1 to TRBJ2-7; 8 positions match TRBD1. The CDR3 loop spans 14 amino acids. CDR1 and CDR2 (germline): SGHRS, YFSETQ. The ends lost 4 bases at V and 6 bases at J; junction bases unmatched: 9. CDR3 amino acids: CASSTGQGPREQYF. As DNA, the CDR3 is TGCGCCAGCAGCACCGGACAGGGCCCACGCGAGCAGTACTTC.

As concerns this clone: At one boundary the junction diverges from the germline segment, which might be a read error. The chain combines TRBV4-1 with TRBJ2-3; TRBD1 agrees at 8 bases. This CDR3 contains 15 residues. The germline gives CDR1 MGHRA, CDR2 YSYEKL. CDR3 loop: CASSHPGGDTDAQYF. The CDR3 coding sequence is TGCGCCAGCAGCCACCCAGGGGGCGACACAGATGCGCAGTATTTT.

The chain joins TRBV7-2 to TRBJ2-3, with D perhaps TRBD2 (6 bases). The V gene's germline CDR1 is SGHTA and CDR2 FQGNSA. This CDR3 has 13 residues. Between the trimmed V and J ends, which lost 1 base and 8 bases, there was a span of 10 bases. CDR3 in amino acids: CASSLVGSSTQYF. Here the CDR3 DNA reads TGTGCCAGCAGCTTAGTCGGGAGTAGTACGCAGTATTTT.

The rearrangement links TRBV13 to TRBJ1-1; D is undetermined. The germline V and J ends were trimmed by 0 bases and 1 base, with 3 bases remaining between them. Germline V gene lookup returns CDR1 PRHDT and CDR2 FYEKMQ (reference sequence). The CDR3 contains 13 residues. The DNA for the CDR3 is TGTGCCAGCAGCTTAGGGGAGAACACTGAAGCTTTCTTT. Amino acids: CASSLGENTEAFF.

The V gene is TRBV6-6, the J gene TRBJ2-7, with a weak D call TRBD2 (5 bases). The CDR3 runs to 14 residues. CDR1 is MNHNY and CDR2 is SVGAGI in the germline V gene (reference sequence). V was cut by 8 bases and J by 5 bases, with 19 bases left in between. The CDR3 here is CASRSRGLGDEQYF. Here the CDR3 DNA reads TGTGCCAGCCGCTCTCGAGGGCTGGGTGACGAGCAGTACTTC.

The V call is TRBV15, the J call TRBJ2-7, with TRBD1 matching over 7 bases. J was trimmed by 3 bases and V by 5 bases; bases with no gene match: 4. The CDR3 is made up of 13 amino acids. Germline V lookup: CDR1 LNHNV, CDR2 YYDKDF (reference sequence). CDR3 bases: TGTGCCACCAGCCGGGGACAGTACTACGAGCAGTACTTC. It translates to CATSRGQYYEQYF.

This clone was detected once. The identical CDR3 is also encoded by other nucleotide sequences in the sample. This sequence joins TRBV29-1 and TRBJ1-2; D not resolved. The CDR3 has 11 amino acids. Germline assignment: CDR1 SQVTM and CDR2 ANQGSEA. Trimming stripped 0 bases from V and 5 bases from J, with 4 bases between. Here the CDR3 DNA reads TGCAGCGTTGAAGACCGATATGGCTACACCTTC. Amino acids: CSVEDRYGYTF.

The CDR3 DNA sequence: TGTGCCAGTAGTATAATGTCAGGGTCGAACACTGAAGCTTTCTTT. This encodes CASSIMSGSNTEAFF. The rearrangement joins TRBV19 to TRBJ1-1; possible D gene TRBD1, 5 bases. Trimming shortened V by 2 bases and J by 1 base, and 11 bases separated the two germline ends. The length of the CDR3 is 15 residues. The germline V gene encodes CDR1 LNHDA and CDR2 SQIVND (reference sequence).